This TCR beta chain was recorded in a study of CD8 T cells in ankylosing spondylitis. Notes on the study in general: Fewer than ten highly homologous variants made up a TCR beta motif that seemed to typify ankylosing spondylitis blood. Earlier reports found some motif variants in synovial fluid and blood in reactive arthritis.

Germline V gives CDR1 SGHTA, CDR2 FQGNSA. The ends were cut back, 5 bases at V and 6 bases at J, with 17 bases in the middle. There are 15 residues in the CDR3. One entry per CDR3 protein results from TCRdb running MiXCR on the 5' RACE reads. The sample has fewer than 550,000 distinct CDR3 sequences, approximately 5.3% seen once. There are many counts of this clonotype. The antigen is not known. V gene TRBV7-2 combines with J gene TRBJ2-1, with D possibly being TRBD2 (5 bases). The sequenced sample was blood, either unsorted or a sorted T cell fraction (not recorded which). The source is a male donor with ankylosing spondylitis. CDR3: CASSPRRGSVNEQFF. CDR3 in DNA: TGTGCCAGCAGCCCTCGGAGAGGGAGTGTCAATGAGCAGTTCTTC.